Sequencing of this TCR beta chain was carried out in a study of T cells expressing NK-cell markers. This CDR3 comprises 16 residues. CDR1 and CDR2 (germline): LGHDT, YNNKEL (reference sequence). Using the 5' RACE reads, TCRdb records one entry per CDR3 protein without DNA. The sample holds about 460,000 distinct CDR3 sequences. The source material was blood T cells: a sorted CD56 or NKG2C T cell subset, CD4+ or CD8+ T cells, or bulk PBMC T cells (not recorded which). This receptor was taken from a woman aged 50 to 60 in good health. This chain connects TRBV3-1 to TRBJ1-1; as DNA is missing, the TRBD1 call by TCRdb cannot be tested. The CDR3 loop reads CASSQGQGMWNTEAFF.